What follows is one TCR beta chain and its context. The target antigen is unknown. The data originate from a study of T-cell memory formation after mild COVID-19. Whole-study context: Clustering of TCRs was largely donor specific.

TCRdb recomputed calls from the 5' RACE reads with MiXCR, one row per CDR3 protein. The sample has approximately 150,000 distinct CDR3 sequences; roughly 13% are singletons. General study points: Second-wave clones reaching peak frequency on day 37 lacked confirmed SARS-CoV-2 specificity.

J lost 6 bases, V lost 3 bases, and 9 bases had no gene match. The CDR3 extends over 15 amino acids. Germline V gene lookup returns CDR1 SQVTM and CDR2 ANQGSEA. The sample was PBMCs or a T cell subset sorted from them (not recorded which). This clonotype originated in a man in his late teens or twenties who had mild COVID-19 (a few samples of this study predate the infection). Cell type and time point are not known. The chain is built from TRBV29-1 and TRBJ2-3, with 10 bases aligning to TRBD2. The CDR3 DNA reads TGCAGCGTTGATTGGGATAGCGGGGGGCCGGATACGCAGTATTTT. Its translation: CSVDWDSGGPDTQYF.